This entry lists 16 T cell receptor beta chains sequenced from one sample in a study of technical replicates of blood from a handful of donors. TCRdb's copy holds only in-frame clones and misses some; the assay was immunoSEQ multiplex PCR. The repertoire holds 10,000 to 15,000 clones, almost 95% seen once, with 7.5% to 8% in the top ten. The sample consisted of PBMCs. The origin of the receptors is a human donor in good health.

This sequence joins TRBV30 and TRBJ1-2; perhaps TRBD1 as D (5 bases). V was clipped by 8 bases and J by 7 bases, with 11 bases between them. Germline V gene sequence: CDR1 GTSNPN, CDR2 SVGIG (reference sequence). The CDR3 contains 10 residues. CDR3 in DNA: TGTGCCCTACGGAGGGGTGGCTACACCTTC. Translation: CALRRGGYTF.

This clone showed up just once. The chain has TRBV19 and TRBJ1-5; a weak D match, TRBD1 (5 bases). The CDR3 has 15 residues. V was trimmed by 3 bases and J by 0 bases, leaving 9 bases between them. Germline V gene sequence: CDR1 LNHDA, CDR2 SQIVND (reference sequence). The CDR3 protein is CASSISGDSNQPQHF. DNA for the CDR3: TGTGCCAGTAGTATTTCGGGGGATAGCAATCAGCCCCAGCATTTT.

V usage is TRBV5-5 and J usage is TRBJ2-5, with 9 bases fitting TRBD1. CDR3 length: 15 residues. CDR1 SGHKS and CDR2 YYEKEE come from the germline V gene (reference sequence). V shed 4 bases and J 5 bases; nucleotides not matched to a gene: 9. The CDR3 is CASSDKRTGEETQYF. The CDR3 DNA sequence: TGTGCCAGCAGCGACAAACGGACAGGGGAGGAGACCCAGTACTTC.

V is TRBV19 and J is TRBJ2-6, with 12 bases identical to TRBD2. Germline V gives CDR1 LNHDA, CDR2 SQIVND (reference sequence). The J segment lost 0 bases and the V segment lost 6 bases, leaving 3 bases of the junction unmatched. The CDR3 length is 17 residues. CDR3 in amino acids: CASSRTSGNSGANVLTF. Here the CDR3 DNA reads TGTGCCAGTAGCAGGACTAGCGGGAACTCTGGGGCCAACGTCCTGACTTTC.

J is TRBJ2-7 and V is TRBV20-1; D ambiguous. V was pared by 8 bases and J by 3 bases, with 11 bases between. Germline V gene sequence: CDR1 DFQATT, CDR2 SNEGSKA (reference sequence). The CDR3 runs 11 residues. This CDR3 is CSTWPDYEQYF. The CDR3 coding sequence is TGCAGTACCTGGCCCGACTACGAGCAGTACTTC.

The V gene is TRBV5-6, the J gene TRBJ2-5; TRBD2 matches at 11 bases. The V segment lost 1 base and the J segment 4 bases; nucleotides outside the gene matches: 6. Germline lookup yields CDR1 SGHDT and CDR2 YYEEEE. This CDR3 spans 16 amino acids. The CDR3 region has the DNA TGTGCCAGCAGCTTGTTTCTAGCGGGAGGTGGAGAGACCCAGTACTTC. Its translation: CASSLFLAGGGETQYF.

This sequence joins TRBV25-1 and TRBJ1-1, with D possibly TRBD1 on 6 matching bases. The germline gives CDR1 MGHDK, CDR2 SYGVNS. The CDR3 runs 14 residues. V lost 5 bases and J lost 5, with 15 bases in between. CDR3 DNA: TGTGCCAGCAGTCCCGGGGGGGCGAGGACTGAAGCTTTCTTT. It yields the protein CASSPGGARTEAFF.

The chain has TRBV30 and TRBJ1-1; D unclear. V shed 3 bases and J shed 4 bases, with 6 bases lying between them. The V gene's germline CDR1 is GTSNPN and CDR2 SVGIG (reference sequence). The CDR3 runs to 11 residues. For the CDR3, the DNA is TGTGCCTGGAGAGCTGCCACTGAAGCTTTCTTT. Its translation is CAWRAATEAFF.

This rearrangement joins TRBV28 to TRBJ2-7; perhaps TRBD1 as D (6 bases). V was shortened by 5 bases and J by 2 bases, with 16 bases between the two germline ends. The CDR3 is 15 amino acids. CDR1 is MDHEN, CDR2 SYDVKM, per germline. This chain's CDR3 is CASSRPTGSPYEQYF. DNA for the CDR3: TGTGCCAGCAGTCGCCCGACAGGTTCACCCTACGAGCAGTACTTC.

CDR3 loop: CASRPPSDITGYTF. The CDR3 bases are TGTGCCAGCAGACCCCCTAGCGACATAACTGGCTACACCTTC. V gene TRBV28 combines with J gene TRBJ1-2; D gene uncertain. CDR3 length: 14 amino acids. Trimming left V 6 bases short and J 7 bases short, with 18 bases between. Germline CDR1 and CDR2: MDHEN and SYDVKM.

This chain joins TRBV5-1 and TRBJ2-7; 7 bases are shared with TRBD2. CDR3 length equals 15 residues. Germline lookup yields CDR1 SGHRS and CDR2 YFSETQ. J gave up 2 bases and V 5 bases, and 10 bases lay outside the gene matches. The chain's CDR3 is CASRSGLVRAYEQYF. CDR3 nucleotides: TGCGCCAGCAGGTCCGGACTAGTTAGAGCCTACGAGCAGTACTTC.

J is TRBJ2-6 and V is TRBV29-1; D call uncertain. The germline V and J ends were trimmed by 4 bases and 1 base, with 5 bases remaining between them. Looked up from germline, CDR1 is SQVTM and CDR2 is ANQGSEA. This CDR3 spans 13 amino acids. In DNA form, the CDR3 reads TGCAGCGTTGTTCTTTCTGGGGCCAACGTCCTGACTTTC. It translates to CSVVLSGANVLTF. Variable domain in full (rest from reference TRBV29-1 and TRBJ2-6): SAVISQKPSRDICQRGTSLTIQCQVDSQVTMMFWYRQQPGQSLTLIATANQGSEATYESGFVIDKFPISRPNLTFSTLTVSNMSPEDSSIYLCSVVLSGANVLTFGAGSRLTVL.

The V and J genes are TRBV5-6 and TRBJ1-3; a weak D match, TRBD1 (5 bases). CDR1 and CDR2 (germline): SGHDT, YYEEEE. Trimming stripped 0 bases from V and 4 bases from J, with 8 bases between. The CDR3 loop spans 14 amino acids. CDR3 amino acids: CASSLVQGGNTIYF. CDR3 DNA sequence: TGTGCCAGCAGCTTGGTTCAGGGCGGAAACACCATATATTTT.

This clone appeared a single time. The chain links TRBV6-5 to TRBJ1-6; 8 bases match TRBD1. Germline V CDR1 and CDR2: MNHEY, SVGAGI. The junction had 6 bases not matched to a gene; V was cut back by 1 base and J by 10 bases. The CDR3 is 15 residues long. The CDR3 nucleotides are TGTGCCAGCAGTTACTGGGGGCGGACAGGGTCACCCCTCCACTTT. This codes for CASSYWGRTGSPLHF.

The gene calls are TRBV30 and TRBJ2-3, with 9 bases lining up with TRBD2. This CDR3 has 13 residues. The V gene end was trimmed by 7 bases and the J gene end by 6 bases; junction bases not matched to a gene: 8. Germline CDR1 is GTSNPN and CDR2 is SVGIG (reference sequence). The CDR3 coding sequence is TGTGCCTTCGCCGGCGGGAGGGCGGATACGCAGTATTTT. Residues: CAFAGGRADTQYF.

The rearrangement joins TRBV5-1 to TRBJ2-7; TRBD1 agrees at 7 bases. CDR3 length: 13 amino acids. Germline CDR1 reads SGHRS; CDR2 reads YFSETQ. The trim removed 5 bases at V and 2 bases at J, leaving 4 bases unmatched. The CDR3 DNA reads TGCGCCAGCAGATGGGACAGCACCTACGAGCAGTACTTC. Protein sequence: CASRWDSTYEQYF.